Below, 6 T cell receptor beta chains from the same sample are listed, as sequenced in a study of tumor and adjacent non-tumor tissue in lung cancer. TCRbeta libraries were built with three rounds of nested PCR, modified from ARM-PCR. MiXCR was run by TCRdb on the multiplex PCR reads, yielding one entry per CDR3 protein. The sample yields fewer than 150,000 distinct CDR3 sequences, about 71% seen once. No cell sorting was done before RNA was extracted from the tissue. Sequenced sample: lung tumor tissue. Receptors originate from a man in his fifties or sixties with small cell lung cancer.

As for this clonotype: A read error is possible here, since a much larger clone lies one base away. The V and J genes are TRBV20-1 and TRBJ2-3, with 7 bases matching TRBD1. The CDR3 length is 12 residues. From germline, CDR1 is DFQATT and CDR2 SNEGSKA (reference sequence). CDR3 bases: TGCAATGCTGGACAGGGCACAGATACGCAGTATTTT. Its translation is CNAGQGTDTQYF.

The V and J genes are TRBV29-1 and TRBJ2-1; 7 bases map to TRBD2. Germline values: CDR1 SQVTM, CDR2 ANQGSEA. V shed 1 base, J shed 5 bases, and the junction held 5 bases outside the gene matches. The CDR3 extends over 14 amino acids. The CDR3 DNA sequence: TGCAGCGTTGAAGGGGTAGCGGGCAACAATGAGCAGTTCTTC. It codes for CSVEGVAGNNEQFF.

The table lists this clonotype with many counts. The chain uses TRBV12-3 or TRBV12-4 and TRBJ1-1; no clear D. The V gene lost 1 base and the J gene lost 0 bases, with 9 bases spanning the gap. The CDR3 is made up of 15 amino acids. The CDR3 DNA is TGTGCCAGCAGTTTAGGCAGAACTATGAACACTGAAGCTTTCTTT. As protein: CASSLGRTMNTEAFF.

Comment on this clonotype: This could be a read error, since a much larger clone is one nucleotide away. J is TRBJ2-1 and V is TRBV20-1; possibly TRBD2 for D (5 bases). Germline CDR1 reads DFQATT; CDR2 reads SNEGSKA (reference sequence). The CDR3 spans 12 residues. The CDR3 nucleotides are TGCGGTGCGTCGGACTCTTCCCGGGGGCAGTTCTTC. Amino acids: CGASDSSRGQFF.

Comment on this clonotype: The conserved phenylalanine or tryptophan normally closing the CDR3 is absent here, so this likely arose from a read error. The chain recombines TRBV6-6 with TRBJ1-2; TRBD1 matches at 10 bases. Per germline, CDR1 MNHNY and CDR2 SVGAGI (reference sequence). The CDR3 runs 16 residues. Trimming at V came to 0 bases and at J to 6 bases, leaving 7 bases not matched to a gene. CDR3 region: CASSYSAGQGTDGYTL. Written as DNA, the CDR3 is TGTGCCAGCAGTTACTCAGCGGGACAGGGGACCGATGGCTACACCCTC.

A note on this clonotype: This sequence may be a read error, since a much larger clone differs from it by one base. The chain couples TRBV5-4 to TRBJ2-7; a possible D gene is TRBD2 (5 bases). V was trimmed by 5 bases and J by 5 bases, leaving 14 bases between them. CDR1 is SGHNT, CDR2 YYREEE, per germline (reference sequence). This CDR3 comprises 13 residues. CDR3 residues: CASSPGIGDEQYF. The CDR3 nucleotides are TGTGCCAGCAGTCCCGGGATAGGAGACGAGCAGTACTTC.